This TCR beta chain was sequenced in a study of blood T cell repertoires in COVID-19. Germline V gene sequence: CDR1 LGHNA, CDR2 YSLEER. The CDR3 contains 13 residues. The V segment lost 7 bases and the J segment 1 base; nucleotides outside the gene matches: 3. In the original workflow: Estimates of nucleated cell counts were drawn from the amplification of reference gene primers. Sequenced by immunoSEQ multiplex PCR; TCRdb stores in-frame clones only, minus some. That table gives V, J and clone size, and the DNA gave D and trimming. The repertoire holds 25,000 to 30,000 clones, with roughly 76% as singletons.

The clonotype originates from a man between 65 and 79 years old with acute or convalescent COVID-19. The sequenced sample consisted of peripheral blood. The chain employs TRBV4-3 and TRBJ1-1; 7 positions match TRBD1. CDR3 bases: TGCGCCAGCAAGGGACAGACGAACACTGAAGCTTTCTTT. Translation: CASKGQTNTEAFF.